These 17 T cell receptor beta chains were all obtained from the same sample, sequenced in a study of blood T cell repertoires in COVID-19. Using immunoSEQ multiplex PCR, the repertoire was profiled, and TCRdb retains in-frame clones only, with some absent. The sample lists roughly 300,000 clones; around 87% were seen once. Sequenced sample: peripheral blood. The receptor set was obtained from a woman aged 40 to 50 who had recovered from COVID-19.

The chain has TRBV3-1 (or the pseudogene TRBV3-2) and TRBJ1-4; 7 nucleotides line up with TRBD1. From germline, CDR1 is LGHDT and CDR2 YNNKEL (reference sequence). Trimming took 0 bases from V and 0 from J; bases not matched to a gene: 16. The CDR3 runs 21 residues. The CDR3 coding sequence is TGTGCCAGCAGCCAAGATCTTGCGACAGGGTATAGTTATGCAACTAATGAAAAACTGTTTTTT. Its protein is CASSQDLATGYSYATNEKLFF.

The chain recombines TRBV6-5 with TRBJ1-1; the D gene is possibly TRBD1 (5 bases). Germline CDR1 MNHEY, CDR2 SVGAGI. This CDR3 is built from 14 residues. V lost 7 bases and J 4 bases, leaving 16 bases between the germline ends. CDR3 coding DNA: TGTGCCAGCACCGAATATGGGGGGGGCACTGAAGCTTTCTTT. Its protein product is CASTEYGGGTEAFF.

The J gene is TRBJ1-6, the V gene TRBV9, with D possibly being TRBD1 (5 bases). Trimming removed 0 bases at V and 5 bases at J, with 9 bases between. Per the germline V gene, CDR1 is SGDLS and CDR2 is YYNGEE. The CDR3 totals 15 residues. This CDR3 reads CASSVGTIDNSPLHF. The CDR3 nucleotides read TGTGCCAGCAGCGTAGGGACAATAGATAATTCACCCCTCCACTTT.

This clone has at least ten counts. V is TRBV2 and J is TRBJ1-1; D gene unclear. Trimming left V 3 bases short and J 3 bases short, with 8 bases between. Germline CDR1 reads SNHLY; CDR2 reads FYNNEI. The CDR3 has 13 residues. The DNA for the CDR3 is TGTGCCAGCAGTGATGGCCGATACACTGAAGCTTTCTTT. Encoded protein: CASSDGRYTEAFF. Looking up the rest from reference TRBV2 and TRBJ1-1 gives the full variable domain: EPEVTQTPSHQVTQMGQEVILRCVPISNHLYFYWYRQILGQKVEFLVSFYNNEISEKSEIFDDQFSVERPDGSNFTLKIRSTKLEDSAMYFCASSDGRYTEAFFGQGTRLTVV.

This rearrangement joins TRBV5-8 to TRBJ1-5, with TRBD1 identical over 7 bases. Germline CDR1 SGHTS, CDR2 YDEGEE. V shed 0 bases and J 11 bases; nucleotides not matched to a gene: 8. This CDR3 has 14 residues. The CDR3 loop reads CASSLGPRGRTQHF. The CDR3 DNA is TGTGCCAGCAGCTTGGGGCCCAGGGGGAGGACCCAGCATTTT.

The CDR3, as DNA: TGTGCCAGCAGCCTAACGTCGGCAGGGGGCTACGAGCAGTACTTC. It specifies CASSLTSAGGYEQYF. The chain has TRBV7-2 and TRBJ2-7; 7 bases fit TRBD1. The CDR3 contains 15 residues. The V gene's germline CDR1 is SGHTA and CDR2 FQGNSA. Unmatched junction bases numbered 10, after V lost 5 bases and J lost 3 bases.

The chain employs TRBV5-1 and TRBJ1-4; 9 bases line up with TRBD1. The CDR3 is 13 amino acids. Trimming cost V 7 bases and J 4 bases; bases outside gene matches: 2. Germline values: CDR1 SGHRS, CDR2 YFSETQ. CDR3 sequence: CASAGQGNEKLFF. The CDR3 coding sequence is TGCGCCAGCGCGGGACAGGGTAATGAAAAACTGTTTTTT.

The CDR3 DNA is TGTGCCAGCAGTTACTCGGTCTTTGAGTACTACGAGCAGTACTTC. It is translated as CASSYSVFEYYEQYF. The chain is built from TRBV6-5 and TRBJ2-7; D is undetermined. Germline assignment: CDR1 MNHEY and CDR2 SVGAGI. V shed 0 bases and J shed 3 bases, with 12 bases lying between them. The CDR3 runs 15 residues.

The V and J genes are TRBV6-5 and TRBJ2-2; D is ambiguous. Germline V gene data show CDR1 as MNHEY and CDR2 as SVGAGI. The CDR3 is made up of 12 amino acids. The ends were cut back, 5 bases at V and 4 bases at J, with 5 bases in the middle. This CDR3 is CASSRGTGELFF. The CDR3 DNA reads as TGTGCCAGCAGTCGAGGCACCGGGGAGCTGTTTTTT.

The J gene is TRBJ2-5, the V gene TRBV12-3 or TRBV12-4; 7 nucleotides match TRBD1. Trimming at V came to 5 bases and at J to 5 bases, leaving 5 bases not matched to a gene. The CDR3 is made up of 13 amino acids. CDR3 DNA: TGTGCCAGCAGTATAAGGGGGCGGGAGACCCAGTACTTC. This translates into CASSIRGRETQYF.

DNA for the CDR3: TGTGCCACCAGTGAAAGGACTAGCGGGGGCGAGACCCAGTACTTC. Protein sequence: CATSERTSGGETQYF. The V gene is TRBV24-1, the J gene TRBJ2-5, with TRBD2 matching 13 bases. The length of the CDR3 is 15 residues. Germline CDR1 is KGHDR and CDR2 is SFDVKD. Losses at the gene ends were 4 bases for V and 5 bases for J; bases not matched to a gene: 3.

This sequence joins TRBV9 and TRBJ2-7, with 8 bases lining up with TRBD2. CDR3 length: 14 residues. V lost 3 bases, J lost 2 bases, and 4 bases stayed unmatched. In germline, CDR1 is SGDLS, CDR2 YYNGEE. CDR3 DNA sequence: TGTGCCAGCAGCGCGGACGGGAGGGCCTACGAGCAGTACTTC. It specifies CASSADGRAYEQYF. The variable domain in full, completed from reference TRBV9 and TRBJ2-7, reads DSGVTQTPKHLITATGQRVTLRCSPRSGDLSVYWYQQSLDQGLQFLIQYYNGEERAKGNILERFSAQQFPDLHSELNLSSLELGDSALYFCASSADGRAYEQYFGPGTRLTVT.

The gene calls are TRBV30 and TRBJ2-3; 11 nucleotides align to TRBD2. CDR3 length: 16 amino acids. V shed 1 base and J 7 bases; nucleotides not matched to a gene: 10. The V gene's germline CDR1 is GTSNPN and CDR2 SVGIG (reference sequence). The CDR3 DNA sequence: TGTGCCTGGAGTGCAGTAACTAGCGGGGGTGGAAATACGCAGTATTTT. This translates into CAWSAVTSGGGNTQYF.

The chain joins TRBV2 to TRBJ1-3; D might be TRBD1 (5 bases). The V end was cut by 6 bases, the J end by 3 bases, with 15 bases between. From germline, CDR1 is SNHLY and CDR2 FYNNEI. The CDR3 has 15 amino acids. The CDR3 DNA reads TGTGCCAGCAGCGCAGGGTCCTCCGGTGGAAACACCATATATTTT. Its protein is CASSAGSSGGNTIYF.

V gene TRBV5-4 combines with J gene TRBJ2-7; 8 nucleotides match TRBD1. Germline lookup yields CDR1 SGHNT and CDR2 YYREEE (reference sequence). The V gene end was trimmed by 4 bases and the J gene end by 0 bases; junction bases not matched to a gene: 6. The CDR3 extends over 15 amino acids. This CDR3 reads CASSDRGLFSYEQYF. CDR3 sequence (DNA): TGTGCCAGCAGCGACAGGGGCCTTTTCTCCTACGAGCAGTACTTC. The whole variable domain, remainder taken from reference TRBV5-4 and TRBJ2-7, is ETGVTQSPTHLIKTRGQQVTLRCSSQSGHNTVSWYQQALGQGPQFIFQYYREEENGRGNFPPRFSGLQFPNYSSELNVNALELDDSALYLCASSDRGLFSYEQYFGPGTRLTVT.

In regard to this clone: Other DNA sequences in the sample encode the same CDR3. J is TRBJ1-1 and V is TRBV7-9; perhaps TRBD1 as D (6 bases). V was cut by 6 bases and J by 0 bases, with 14 bases left in between. Looked up from germline, CDR1 is SEHNR and CDR2 is FQNEAQ (reference sequence). This CDR3 has 15 residues. CDR3 sequence: CASSPRTALNTEAFF. For the CDR3, the DNA is TGTGCCAGCAGTCCAAGGACAGCTTTGAACACTGAAGCTTTCTTT.

V gene TRBV2 combines with J gene TRBJ2-7, with D unresolved. The CDR3 runs to 11 residues. The V and J ends lost 5 bases and 3 bases respectively, with 5 bases between them. Germline lookup yields CDR1 SNHLY and CDR2 FYNNEI. The CDR3 loop is CASSPNYEQYF. CDR3 coding DNA: TGTGCCAGCAGTCCCAACTACGAGCAGTACTTC.